Sequencing of this T cell receptor beta chain was carried out in a study of control samples from healthy donors and cancer patients. With V trimmed by 10 bases and J by 3 bases, 3 bases remained unmatched. The CDR3 is 11 residues long. Germline values: CDR1 ENHRY, CDR2 SYGVKD. The protocol was immunoSEQ multiplex PCR, while the TCRdb copy is restricted to in-frame clones and leaves out a portion. The table lists 60,000 to 75,000 clones, 87% of them singletons. The V gene is TRBV10-3, the J gene TRBJ2-7; 7 bases align to TRBD1. Sample: PBMCs. The clonotype comes from a woman in her fifties or sixties with head and neck cancer. This CDR3 is CATWTGYEQYF. The CDR3 nucleotides read TGTGCCACCTGGACAGGCTACGAGCAGTACTTC.